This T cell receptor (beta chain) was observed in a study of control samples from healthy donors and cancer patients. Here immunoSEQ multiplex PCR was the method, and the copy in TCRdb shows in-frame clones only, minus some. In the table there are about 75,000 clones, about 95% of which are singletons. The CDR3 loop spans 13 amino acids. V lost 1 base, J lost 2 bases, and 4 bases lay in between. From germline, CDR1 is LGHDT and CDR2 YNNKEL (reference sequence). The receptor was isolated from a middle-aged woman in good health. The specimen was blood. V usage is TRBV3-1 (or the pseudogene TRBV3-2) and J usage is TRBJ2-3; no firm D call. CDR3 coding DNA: TGTGCCAGCAGCCAAGCCGACACAGATACGCAGTATTTT. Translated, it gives CASSQADTDTQYF.